This is a list of T cell receptor beta chains from one sample in a study of blood T cell repertoires in COVID-19. Data came from immunoSEQ multiplex PCR; TCRdb stores just in-frame clones and leaves some out. Of under 80,000 clones listed, around 88% were seen once; the top ten hold more than 12%. The sequenced sample consisted of peripheral blood. The receptors here all came from a human donor in a cohort sampled during active COVID-19. The CDR3 runs from the conserved cysteine through the conserved F or W. A D gene is named only where the DNA matches it firmly. Size is omitted from some rows. Given values are once, few, many or a class for expanded clones.

D gene: .
clone size: .
V gene: TRBV5-4
J gene: TRBJ2-3
CDR3 DNA: TGTGCCAGCAGCGACCTAGCGACAGATACGCAGTATTTT
CDR3 protein: CASSDLATDTQYF

D gene: .
clone size: .
V gene: TRBV21-1
J gene: TRBJ2-2
CDR3 DNA: TGTGCCAGCAGCAAAGCCCAGCGGGAGGGCCGTGGTCCGAACACCGGGGAGCTGTTTTTT
CDR3 protein: CASSKAQREGRGPNTGELFF

D gene: TRBD2
clone size: .
V gene: TRBV15
J gene: TRBJ2-5
CDR3 DNA: TGTGCCACCGGGAGGGGCCAAGAGACCCAGTACTTC
CDR3 protein: CATGRGQETQYF

D gene: .
clone size: .
V gene: TRBV7-9
J gene: TRBJ2-6
CDR3 DNA: TGTGCCAGCAGCTTATCGACAGAAGACTCTGGGGCCAACGTCCTGACTTTC
CDR3 protein: CASSLSTEDSGANVLTF

D gene: TRBD2
clone size: .
V gene: TRBV10-3
J gene: TRBJ2-7
CDR3 DNA: TGTGCCATCAGCCTGGGACTAGCGGACGAGCAGTACTTC
CDR3 protein: CAISLGLADEQYF

D gene: .
clone size: .
V gene: TRBV10-2
J gene: TRBJ2-3
CDR3 DNA: TGCGCCAGCAGTGAAGTCAGGGGCTCAGATACGCAGTATTTT
CDR3 protein: CASSEVRGSDTQYF

D gene: TRBD2
clone size: .
V gene: TRBV2
J gene: TRBJ2-1
CDR3 DNA: TGTGCCAGCAGGACTAGCGGGTTAAACAATGAGCAGTTCTTC
CDR3 protein: CASRTSGLNNEQFF

D gene: .
clone size: once
V gene: TRBV19
J gene: TRBJ1-2
CDR3 DNA: TGTGCCAGTAGTACTACAGGGTTTGGCTACACCTTC
CDR3 protein: CASSTTGFGYTF

D gene: .
clone size: .
V gene: TRBV9
J gene: TRBJ1-2
CDR3 DNA: TGTGCCAGCAGCGGCGGAGGGCAGAACAACTATGGCTACACCTTC
CDR3 protein: CASSGGGQNNYGYTF

D gene: .
clone size: .
V gene: TRBV14
J gene: TRBJ1-1
CDR3 DNA: TGTGCCAGCAGCCAAGGAGGGGGTCTTGAAGCTTTCTTT
CDR3 protein: CASSQGGGLEAFF

D gene: .
clone size: few
V gene: TRBV19
J gene: TRBJ1-5
CDR3 DNA: TGTGCCAGTAGTATAGAGCAGCGTCGCAATCAGCCCCAGCATTTT
CDR3 protein: CASSIEQRRNQPQHF

D gene: .
clone size: .
V gene: TRBV27
J gene: TRBJ2-7
CDR3 DNA: TGTGCCAGCAGTCAATTATCCACAGGGTTCGAGCAGTACTTC
CDR3 protein: CASSQLSTGFEQYF

D gene: .
clone size: .
V gene: TRBV28
J gene: TRBJ1-5
CDR3 DNA: TGTGCCAGCAGTTCGACAGGACATAAGGGTTTT
CDR3 protein: CASSSTGHKGF

D gene: TRBD1
clone size: .
V gene: TRBV5-1
J gene: TRBJ2-7
CDR3 DNA: TGCGCCAGCACCCCCTGGACAGGGGGCCTGGGGGAGCAGTACTTC
CDR3 protein: CASTPWTGGLGEQYF

D gene: TRBD2
clone size: .
V gene: TRBV7-2
J gene: TRBJ2-1
CDR3 DNA: TGTGCCAGCAGCTTAGGGACTAGCGTACGCCCGGAGTTCTTC
CDR3 protein: CASSLGTSVRPEFF

D gene: .
clone size: .
V gene: TRBV3-1/TRBV3-2
J gene: TRBJ2-2
CDR3 DNA: TGTGCCAGCAGCACTTTTGGAACTAGGCGGACCGGGGAGCTGTTTTTT
CDR3 protein: CASSTFGTRRTGELFF

D gene: .
clone size: .
V gene: TRBV18
J gene: TRBJ1-2
CDR3 DNA: TGTGCCAGCTCACTCTCCTCCGCCGGGGGGCCACTAGGCTATGGCTACACCTTC
CDR3 protein: CASSLSSAGGPLGYGYTF

D gene: .
clone size: .
V gene: TRBV28
J gene: TRBJ2-7
CDR3 DNA: TGTGCCAGCATCTCAGGGGTGGAGCAGTACTTC
CDR3 protein: CASISGVEQYF

D gene: TRBD1
clone size: .
V gene: TRBV5-1
J gene: TRBJ2-7
CDR3 DNA: TGCGCCAGCAGCTTGGCCCAGGACAGGGGGCGTCTCTACGAGCAGTACTTC
CDR3 protein: CASSLAQDRGRLYEQYF

D gene: .
clone size: .
V gene: TRBV29-1
J gene: TRBJ2-5
CDR3 DNA: TGCAGCGCAACGCGACAAGTAAAAGAGACCCAGTACTTC
CDR3 protein: CSATRQVKETQYF

D gene: .
clone size: once
V gene: TRBV28
J gene: TRBJ2-2
CDR3 DNA: TGTGCCAGCAGTTTCGCCGGGACACCGACCGGGGAGCTGTTTTTT
CDR3 protein: CASSFAGTPTGELFF

D gene: .
clone size: .
V gene: TRBV6-5
J gene: TRBJ1-6
CDR3 DNA: TGTGCCAGCAAAGACGGACGGGAGAATTCACCCCTCCACTTT
CDR3 protein: CASKDGRENSPLHF

D gene: TRBD1
clone size: .
V gene: TRBV6-2/TRBV6-3
J gene: TRBJ1-2
CDR3 DNA: TGTGCCAGCAGTCAGTTTCTCGGGACAGGGGCTGGCTACACCTTC
CDR3 protein: CASSQFLGTGAGYTF

D gene: .
clone size: .
V gene: TRBV13
J gene: TRBJ2-5
CDR3 DNA: TGTGCCAGCAGCTGGGCTAGCCGGGAGACCCAGTACTTC
CDR3 protein: CASSWASRETQYF

D gene: .
clone size: .
V gene: TRBV9
J gene: TRBJ1-2
CDR3 DNA: TGTGCCAGCAGCGCCCGTGAGGGGGTCGGGGGCTACACCTTC
CDR3 protein: CASSAREGVGGYTF

D gene: .
clone size: .
V gene: TRBV28
J gene: TRBJ2-1
CDR3 DNA: TGTGCCAGCAGTTTATCGACCCCCAGGGAGCAGTTCTTC
CDR3 protein: CASSLSTPREQFF

D gene: .
clone size: .
V gene: TRBV6-5
J gene: TRBJ1-3
CDR3 DNA: TGTGCCAGCAGTCCGAGGGCCTCTGGAAACACCATATATTTT
CDR3 protein: CASSPRASGNTIYF

D gene: .
clone size: .
V gene: TRBV9
J gene: TRBJ2-1
CDR3 DNA: TGTGCCAGCAGCGTAGGTCCGGGATCCTACAATGAGCAGTTCTTC
CDR3 protein: CASSVGPGSYNEQFF

D gene: .
clone size: .
V gene: TRBV7-8
J gene: TRBJ2-3
CDR3 DNA: TGTGCCAGCAGCTCGGAGGGTTGGAACTCAGATACGCAGTATTTT
CDR3 protein: CASSSEGWNSDTQYF

D gene: .
clone size: once
V gene: TRBV13
J gene: TRBJ2-1
CDR3 DNA: TGTGCCAGCAGCCCCCCGAGGGGGTCCTACAATGAGCAGTTCTTC
CDR3 protein: CASSPPRGSYNEQFF

D gene: TRBD1
clone size: few
V gene: TRBV28
J gene: TRBJ2-1
CDR3 DNA: TGTGCCAGCCCCCCGGACAGGGGCGGGTACAATGAGCAGTTCTTC
CDR3 protein: CASPPDRGGYNEQFF

D gene: .
clone size: .
V gene: TRBV27
J gene: TRBJ2-1
CDR3 DNA: TGTGCCAGCACCCCTCATGCGCTCTCCTACAATGAGCAGTTCTTC
CDR3 protein: CASTPHALSYNEQFF

D gene: TRBD2
clone size: .
V gene: TRBV7-3
J gene: TRBJ2-7
CDR3 DNA: TGTGCCAGCAGCTTATTAGGGACTAGCTCCGAGCAGTACTTC
CDR3 protein: CASSLLGTSSEQYF

D gene: TRBD2
clone size: .
V gene: TRBV6-5
J gene: TRBJ2-2
CDR3 DNA: TGTGCCAGCAGTAGACTAGCGCAGAACACCGGGGAGCTGTTTTTT
CDR3 protein: CASSRLAQNTGELFF

D gene: TRBD2
clone size: .
V gene: TRBV7-6
J gene: TRBJ2-1
CDR3 DNA: TGTGCCAGCAGCTTTCGCGGGAGCAGAAATGAGCAGTTCTTC
CDR3 protein: CASSFRGSRNEQFF

D gene: .
clone size: few
V gene: TRBV28
J gene: TRBJ1-6
CDR3 DNA: TGTGCCAGCAGCCCCGGGGGGACTAGAAATAATTCACCCCTCCACTTT
CDR3 protein: CASSPGGTRNNSPLHF

D gene: .
clone size: .
V gene: TRBV7-9
J gene: TRBJ1-1
CDR3 DNA: TGTGCCAGCAGCCTTGATACAGGGAACACTGAAGCTTTCTTT
CDR3 protein: CASSLDTGNTEAFF

D gene: TRBD1
clone size: .
V gene: TRBV28
J gene: TRBJ2-3
CDR3 DNA: TGTGCCAGCAGTTCGACACAGGGGTCTGGAGATACGCAGTATTTT
CDR3 protein: CASSSTQGSGDTQYF

D gene: .
clone size: .
V gene: TRBV7-9
J gene: TRBJ2-7
CDR3 DNA: TGTGCCAGCAGCTTCCGGGAGGGGGCCCACGAGCAGTACTTC
CDR3 protein: CASSFREGAHEQYF

D gene: TRBD2
clone size: once
V gene: TRBV3-1/TRBV3-2
J gene: TRBJ2-7
CDR3 DNA: TGTGCCAGCAGCCCGACTTGGGGGGGGGAGCAGTACTTC
CDR3 protein: CASSPTWGGEQYF

D gene: .
clone size: .
V gene: TRBV2
J gene: TRBJ2-7
CDR3 DNA: TGTGCCAGCAGTAGGTTACAGGGCTCCTACGAGCAGTACTTC
CDR3 protein: CASSRLQGSYEQYF

D gene: TRBD1
clone size: .
V gene: TRBV5-6
J gene: TRBJ1-2
CDR3 DNA: TGTGCCAGCACCCTAACGGGACAGCCATATGGCTACACCTTC
CDR3 protein: CASTLTGQPYGYTF

D gene: .
clone size: .
V gene: TRBV2
J gene: TRBJ1-5
CDR3 DNA: TGTGCCAGCAGTCGGAGCAATCAGCCCCAGCATTTT
CDR3 protein: CASSRSNQPQHF

D gene: TRBD2
clone size: .
V gene: TRBV24-1
J gene: TRBJ2-1
CDR3 DNA: TGTGCCACCAGTGATCCCCTTGAGCGGGAGAATGGTTACAATGAGCAGTTCTTC
CDR3 protein: CATSDPLERENGYNEQFF

D gene: .
clone size: .
V gene: TRBV14
J gene: TRBJ2-5
CDR3 DNA: TGTGCCAGCAGCCGGAACCTAGCGTACCAAGAGACCCAGTACTTC
CDR3 protein: CASSRNLAYQETQYF

D gene: .
clone size: once
V gene: TRBV7-2
J gene: TRBJ2-3
CDR3 DNA: TGTGCCAGCAGCTTAGCGAGGGCGGGAAGCACAGATACGCAGTATTTT
CDR3 protein: CASSLARAGSTDTQYF

D gene: TRBD1
clone size: .
V gene: TRBV28
J gene: TRBJ2-7
CDR3 DNA: TGTGCCAGCAGGGGACAGACCTACGAGCAGTACTTC
CDR3 protein: CASRGQTYEQYF